The entry below gives a single T cell receptor (beta chain) sequence along with its context. The antigen remains unidentified. This entry is derived from a study of cytomegalovirus exposure and HLA in healthy donors. The overall study: The 120 validation repertoires and the approximately 640 first-cohort repertoires shared a platform, a later analysis reported.

The donors were members of the validation cohort comprising over a hundred subjects, separate from the approximately 630-subject first cohort. This CDR3 comprises 13 residues. CDR1 SGHNT and CDR2 YYREEE come from the germline V gene (reference sequence). V lost 2 bases to trimming and J lost 1 base, with 6 bases between them. Clones were read by immunoSEQ multiplex PCR, and TCRdb kept only the in-frame ones, dropping some. The repertoire includes tens of thousands of clones, approximately 94% of them detected once, and about 4.1% sits in the top ten. Study-level findings and limits: Both high specificity and high sensitivity reportedly marked the classifier's diagnosis of cytomegalovirus status. The study designated fewer than 200 TCR beta chains cytomegalovirus-associated.

The material sequenced was PBMCs. The chain recombines TRBV5-4 with TRBJ2-5; D gene ambiguous. This clonotype was obtained from a man aged 18-30 years in good health and CMV-seropositive. CDR3 sequence reads: CASSFSPQETQYF. CDR3 nucleotide sequence: TGTGCCAGCAGCTTCAGTCCCCAAGAGACCCAGTACTTC.